The text below deals with one T cell receptor beta chain. Its antigen remains unknown. Profiling relied on immunoSEQ multiplex PCR, and the TCRdb table lists in-frame clones only, not all of them. The table records about 83,000 clones, nearly 98% of them present only once. The sample originates from a study of Tregs in tolerant kidney transplant recipients. Study results and limitations: In tolerant patients, donor-specific Tregs outgrew total Tregs, suggesting antigen-driven expansion.

The V end lost 4 bases, the J end lost 1 base, and 5 bases lay between the germline ends. The CDR3 runs 12 residues. Germline CDR1 SGHNT, CDR2 YYREEE (reference sequence). Sample: CD4+ T cells from blood, taken before the transplant. J is TRBJ2-5 and V is TRBV5-4; D is uncertain. This clonotype was sampled from a human donor who received a combined kidney and bone marrow transplant. CDR3 sequence: CASSLPQETQYF. The CDR3 DNA reads as TGTGCCAGCAGCCTCCCCCAAGAGACCCAGTACTTC.